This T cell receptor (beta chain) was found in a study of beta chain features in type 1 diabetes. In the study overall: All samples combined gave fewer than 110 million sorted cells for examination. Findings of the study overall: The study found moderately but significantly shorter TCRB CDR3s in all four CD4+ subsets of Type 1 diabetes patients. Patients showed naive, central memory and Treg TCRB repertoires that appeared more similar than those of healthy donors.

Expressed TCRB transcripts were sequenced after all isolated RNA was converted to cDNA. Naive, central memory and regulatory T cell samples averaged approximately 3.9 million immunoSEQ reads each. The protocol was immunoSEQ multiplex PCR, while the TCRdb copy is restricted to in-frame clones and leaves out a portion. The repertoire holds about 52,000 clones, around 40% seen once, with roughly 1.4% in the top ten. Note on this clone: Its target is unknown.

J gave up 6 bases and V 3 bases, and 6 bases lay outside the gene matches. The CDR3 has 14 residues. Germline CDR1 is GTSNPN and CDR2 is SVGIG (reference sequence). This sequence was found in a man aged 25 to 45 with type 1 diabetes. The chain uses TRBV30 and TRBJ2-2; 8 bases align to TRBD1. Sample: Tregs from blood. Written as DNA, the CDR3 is TGTGCCTGGAGCGCTACACAGGGGGCCGGGGAGCTGTTTTTT. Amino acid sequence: CAWSATQGAGELFF.